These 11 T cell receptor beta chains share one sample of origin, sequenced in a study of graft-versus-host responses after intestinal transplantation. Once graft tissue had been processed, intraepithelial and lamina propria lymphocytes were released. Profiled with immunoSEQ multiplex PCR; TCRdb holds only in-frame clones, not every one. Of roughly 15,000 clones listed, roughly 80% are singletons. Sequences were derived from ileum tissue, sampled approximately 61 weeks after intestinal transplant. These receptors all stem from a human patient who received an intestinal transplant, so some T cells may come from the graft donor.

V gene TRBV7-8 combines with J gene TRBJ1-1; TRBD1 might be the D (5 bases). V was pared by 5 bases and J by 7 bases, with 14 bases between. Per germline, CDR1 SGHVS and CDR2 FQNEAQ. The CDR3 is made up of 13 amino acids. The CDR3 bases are TGTGCCAGCAGCCAGACGGCAGGGCGTGAAGCTTTCTTT. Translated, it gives CASSQTAGREAFF.

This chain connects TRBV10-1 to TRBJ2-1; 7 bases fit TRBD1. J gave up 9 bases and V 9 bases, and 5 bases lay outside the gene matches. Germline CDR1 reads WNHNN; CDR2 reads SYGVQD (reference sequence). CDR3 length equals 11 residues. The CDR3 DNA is TGCGCCAGTTCTCCAGGGGGTGAGCAGTTCTTC. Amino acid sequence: CASSPGGEQFF.

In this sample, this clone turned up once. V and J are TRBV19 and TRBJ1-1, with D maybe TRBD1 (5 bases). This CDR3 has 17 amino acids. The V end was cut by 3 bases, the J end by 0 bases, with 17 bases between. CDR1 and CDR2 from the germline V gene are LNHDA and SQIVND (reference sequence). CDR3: CASSMGGLGVMNTEAFF. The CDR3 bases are TGTGCCAGTAGTATGGGGGGTCTGGGAGTAATGAACACTGAAGCTTTCTTT.

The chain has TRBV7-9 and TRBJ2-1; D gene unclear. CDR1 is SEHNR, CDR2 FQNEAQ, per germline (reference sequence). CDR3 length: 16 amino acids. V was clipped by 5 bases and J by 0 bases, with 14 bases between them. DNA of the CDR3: TGTGCCAGCAGCCCGAGACTGTCCAGCTCCTACAATGAGCAGTTCTTC. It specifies CASSPRLSSSYNEQFF.

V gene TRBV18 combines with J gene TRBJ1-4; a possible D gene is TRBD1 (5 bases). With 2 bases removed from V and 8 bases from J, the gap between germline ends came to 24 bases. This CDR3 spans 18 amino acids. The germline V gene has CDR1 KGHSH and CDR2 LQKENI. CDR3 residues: CASSPLFQAGLEPEKLFF. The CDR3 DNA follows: TGTGCCAGCTCACCATTGTTTCAGGCAGGGCTAGAACCCGAAAAACTGTTTTTT.

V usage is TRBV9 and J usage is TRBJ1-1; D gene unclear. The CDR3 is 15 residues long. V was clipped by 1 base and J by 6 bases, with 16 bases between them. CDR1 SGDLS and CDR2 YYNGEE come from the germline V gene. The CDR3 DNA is TGTGCCAGCAGCGTAATAGCAGGAGGCGCTGCTGAAGCTTTCTTT. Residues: CASSVIAGGAAEAFF.

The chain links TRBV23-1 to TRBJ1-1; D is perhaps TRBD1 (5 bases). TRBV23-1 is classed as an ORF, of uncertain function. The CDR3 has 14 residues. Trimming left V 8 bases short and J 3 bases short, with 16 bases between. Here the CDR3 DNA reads TGCGCCAGCGCGGCGGGGGGAATCGACACTGAAGCTTTCTTT. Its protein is CASAAGGIDTEAFF.

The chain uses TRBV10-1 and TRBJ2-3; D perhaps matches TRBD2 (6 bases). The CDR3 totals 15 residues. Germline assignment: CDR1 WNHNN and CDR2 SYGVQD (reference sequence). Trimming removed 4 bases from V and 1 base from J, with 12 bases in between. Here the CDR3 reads CASSVRGNRTDTQYF. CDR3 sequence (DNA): TGCGCCAGCAGTGTACGGGGGAATCGCACAGATACGCAGTATTTT.

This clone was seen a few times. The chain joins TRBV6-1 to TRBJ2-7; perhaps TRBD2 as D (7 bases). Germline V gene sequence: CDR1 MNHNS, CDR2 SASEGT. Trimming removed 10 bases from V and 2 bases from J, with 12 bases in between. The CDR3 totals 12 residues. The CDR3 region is CAIYGGPYEQYF. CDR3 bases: TGTGCCATTTACGGGGGGCCCTACGAGCAGTACTTC.

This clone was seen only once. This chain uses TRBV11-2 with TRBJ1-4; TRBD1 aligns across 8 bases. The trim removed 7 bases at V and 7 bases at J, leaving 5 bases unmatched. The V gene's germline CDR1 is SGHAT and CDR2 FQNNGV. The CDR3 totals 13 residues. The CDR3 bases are TGTGCCAGCACCCCGGGGACAGGTGAAAAACTGTTTTTT. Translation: CASTPGTGEKLFF. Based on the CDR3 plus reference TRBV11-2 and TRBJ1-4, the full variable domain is EAGVAQSPRYKIIEKRQSVAFWCNPISGHATLYWYQQILGQGPKLLIQFQNNGVVDDSQLPKDRFSAERLKGVDSTLKIQPAKLEDSAVYLCASTPGTGEKLFFGSGTQLSVL.

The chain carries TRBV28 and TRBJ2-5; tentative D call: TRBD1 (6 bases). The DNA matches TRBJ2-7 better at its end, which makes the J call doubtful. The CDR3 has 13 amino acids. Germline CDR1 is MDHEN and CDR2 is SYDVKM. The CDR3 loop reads CASRKTGTYEQYF. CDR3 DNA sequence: TGTGCCAGCAGAAAGACAGGCACCTACGAGCAGTACTTC.